The clone carrying this T cell receptor (beta chain) was detected only a few times. Despite likely unrecorded immune exposures, the donors were nominally healthy at the time of sampling. Trimming left V 1 base short and J 3 bases short, with 8 bases between. In germline, CDR1 is SGDLS, CDR2 YYNGEE. The CDR3 contains 14 residues. This entry belongs to a study of cytomegalovirus exposure and HLA in healthy donors. It was with 60 Vbeta and 13 Jbeta primers that the PCR ran. Data came from immunoSEQ multiplex PCR; TCRdb stores just in-frame clones and leaves some out. The sample shows over 150,000 clones, 77% of them seen only once.

The chain is built from TRBV9 and TRBJ1-5; no clear D gene. This TCR was sampled from a woman aged 40 to 50 in good health and CMV-seropositive. Material for sequencing was PBMCs. CDR3 nucleotide sequence: TGTGCCAGCAGCGTATCCCGAGACAATCAGCCCCAGCATTTT. Translating gives CASSVSRDNQPQHF.